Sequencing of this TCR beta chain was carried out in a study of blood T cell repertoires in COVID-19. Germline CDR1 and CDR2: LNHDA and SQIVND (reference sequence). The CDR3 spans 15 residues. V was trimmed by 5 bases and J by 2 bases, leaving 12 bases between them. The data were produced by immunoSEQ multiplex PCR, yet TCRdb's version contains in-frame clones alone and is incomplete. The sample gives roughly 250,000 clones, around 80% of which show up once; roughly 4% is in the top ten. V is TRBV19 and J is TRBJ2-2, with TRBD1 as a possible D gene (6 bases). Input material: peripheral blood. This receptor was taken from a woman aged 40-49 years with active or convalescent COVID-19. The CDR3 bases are TGTGCCAGTAGTCTCCCAGGGGTTAACACCGGGGAGCTGTTTTTT. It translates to CASSLPGVNTGELFF.